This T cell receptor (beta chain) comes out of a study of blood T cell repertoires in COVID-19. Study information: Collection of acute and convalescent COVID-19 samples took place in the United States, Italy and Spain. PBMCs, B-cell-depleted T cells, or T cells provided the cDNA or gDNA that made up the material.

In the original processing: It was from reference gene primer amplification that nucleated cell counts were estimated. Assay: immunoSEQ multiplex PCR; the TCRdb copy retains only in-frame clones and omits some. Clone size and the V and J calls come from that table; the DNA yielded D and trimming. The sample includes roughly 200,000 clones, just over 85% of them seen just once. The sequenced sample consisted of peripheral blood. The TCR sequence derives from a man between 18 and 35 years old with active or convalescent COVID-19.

CDR3 in amino acids: CSVASSSGRTDTQYF. CDR3 in DNA: TGCAGCGTTGCGTCGTCTAGCGGGAGAACAGATACGCAGTATTTT. V usage is TRBV29-1 and J usage is TRBJ2-3, with TRBD2 matching 10 bases. V gave up 4 bases and J gave up 3 bases; unmatched junction bases: 7. The germline CDR1 and CDR2 sequences are SQVTM and ANQGSEA. The CDR3 consists of 15 residues.